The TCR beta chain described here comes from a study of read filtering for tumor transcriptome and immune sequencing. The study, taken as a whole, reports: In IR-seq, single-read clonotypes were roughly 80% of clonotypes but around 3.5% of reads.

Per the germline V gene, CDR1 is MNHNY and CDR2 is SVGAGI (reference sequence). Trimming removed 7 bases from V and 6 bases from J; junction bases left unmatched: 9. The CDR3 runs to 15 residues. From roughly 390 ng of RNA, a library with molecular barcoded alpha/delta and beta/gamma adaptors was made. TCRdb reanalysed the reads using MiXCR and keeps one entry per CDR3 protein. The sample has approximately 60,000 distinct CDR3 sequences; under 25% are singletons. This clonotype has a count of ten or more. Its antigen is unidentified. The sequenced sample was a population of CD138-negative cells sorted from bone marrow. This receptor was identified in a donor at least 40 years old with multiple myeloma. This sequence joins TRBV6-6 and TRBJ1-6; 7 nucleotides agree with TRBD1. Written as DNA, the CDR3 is TGTGCCAGCAAGATCACCGACAGGGCTAATTCACCCCTCCACTTT. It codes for CASKITDRANSPLHF.